This record concerns one TCR beta chain sequence. This clonotype was counted at least ten times. Its antigen target is currently unknown. No base-level quality is on record; no much larger clone is a single base apart. The entry originates in a study of early T cells in non-severe SARS-CoV-2 infection (dated by TCRdb to the early 2020s). In terms of the full investigation: Because TCR sequencing relied on bulk RNA taken from unsorted whole blood, pairing of alpha and beta chains was not possible.

Trimming takes 2 bases off V and 2 bases off J; junction bases not matched to a gene: 3. Taken from cysteine to phenylalanine, the CDR3 has 14 residues. The entry retains the CDR3 DNA only, 42 bases that are in frame from base 1. CDR1 and CDR2 are read off the germline V gene as SGHRS and YFSETQ. Points the paper makes about the study in general: Matching against VDJdb was skewed toward anti-spike CD8 responses, likely underestimated virus-specific expansions, and missed private and CD4 specificities.

Set within a cohort of healthcare workers in London, UK, this nested case-control study involved weekly PCR testing of nasopharyngeal swabs along with blood sampling. Healthcare workers were recruited during the week of the UK lockdown, between 23 and 31 March 2020, and followed weekly for up to about 15 weeks. The library came from 5' RACE. Sequencing used a NextSeq 500. The TCR library protocol attached unique molecular identifiers to individual cDNA molecules to correct for sequencing error and PCR bias. Both TCR alpha and beta chains were sequenced, and tight co-correlation was observed between alpha and beta sequence abundances in each sample. From the authors' description of their analysis: Decombinator V4 was used to annotate TCR sequences for V gene, J gene and CDR3. Expanded TCRs were defined as changing significantly between any two time points under a Poisson model with p below 0.0001. Abundances of TCRs were expressed as counts per million after normalisation to the total number of TCRs sequenced in each sample. MAIT TCRs were defined by TRAV1-2 paired with TRAJ12, TRAJ20 or TRAJ33, and iNKT TCRs by TRAV10 paired with TRAJ18. VDJdb, accessed 1 November 2021, was searched for CMV, EBV and SARS-CoV-2 annotated TCRs, excluding TCRs annotated for multiple antigens. Using fastp at Q25 and MiXCR, TCRdb reprocessed the public reads and kept productive beta chains. Entries are consolidated by CDR3 protein sequence, retaining the most common genes and DNA. The V and J calls and clone size are TCRdb's, not the authors'. The sample includes fewer than 45,000 distinct CDR3 sequences, with about 9.3% observed a single time. 9% to 15% of the sample goes to the ten largest clones.

Sequencing was performed on whole blood. The origin of this receptor is an adult who was a healthcare worker with PCR-confirmed SARS-CoV-2 infection or an uninfected control (not recorded which). The sequence is built from TRBV5-1 and TRBJ2-5; TRBD1 fits 7 bases in the junction. The CDR3 protein: CASSFGTVQETQYF. The nucleotide sequence is given as TGCGCCAGCAGCTTCGGGACAGTGCAAGAGACCCAGTACTTC.